A single sample gave rise to the 8 T cell receptor beta chains below, sequenced in a study of T cell responses to AZD1222 COVID-19 vaccine. Repertoires were generated with immunoSEQ multiplex PCR, while TCRdb's copy carries only in-frame clones and drops some. Of 75,000 to 100,000 clones in the sample, roughly nine tenths were seen once. The source material was peripheral blood, sampled on day 0 of AZD1222 vaccination. These receptors were obtained from an adult in good health.

The chain recombines TRBV27 with TRBJ2-7; D is possibly TRBD1 (6 bases). V lost 3 bases to trimming and J lost 3 bases, with 12 bases between them. This CDR3 contains 14 residues. CDR1 MNHEY and CDR2 SMNVEV come from the germline V gene (reference sequence). DNA of the CDR3: TGTGCCAGCAGTTTTGGGCAGGGGTACTACGAGCAGTACTTC. Its protein product is CASSFGQGYYEQYF.

This chain uses TRBV4-2 with TRBJ1-6; D perhaps matches TRBD1 (6 bases). This CDR3 spans 12 amino acids. The V gene lost 3 bases and the J gene lost 10 bases, with 7 bases spanning the gap. The germline V gene has CDR1 LGHNA and CDR2 YNFKEQ. In DNA form, the CDR3 reads TGTGCCAGCAGCCACGACAGGTCACCCCTCCACTTT. Residues: CASSHDRSPLHF.

The gene calls are TRBV2 and TRBJ2-7; D perhaps matches TRBD1 (6 bases). Per germline, CDR1 SNHLY and CDR2 FYNNEI. The CDR3 spans 13 residues. Trimming took 6 bases from V and 3 from J, leaving 12 bases between them. The CDR3 sequence is CASSVGAFYEQYF. The CDR3 region has the DNA TGTGCCAGCAGCGTGGGGGCATTCTACGAGCAGTACTTC.

The chain uses TRBV6-5 and TRBJ2-7, with TRBD1 as a possible D gene (5 bases). Trimming took off 10 bases at V and 7 bases at J, with 26 bases between the two ends. Germline lookup yields CDR1 MNHEY and CDR2 SVGAGI. CDR3 length equals 15 residues. The CDR3 reads CANLQGLGVSGEQYF. CDR3 bases: TGTGCCAACCTCCAGGGTTTAGGTGTCTCTGGGGAGCAGTACTTC.

The V gene is TRBV5-1, the J gene TRBJ1-2, with 7 bases fitting TRBD1. Trimming removed 4 bases from V and 11 bases from J; junction bases left unmatched: 14. Germline-derived CDR1 and CDR2 are SGHRS and YFSETQ. CDR3 length: 14 residues. DNA of the CDR3: TGCGCCAGCAGCCCGGACAGGCCCGACATGGGGTACACCTTC. It specifies CASSPDRPDMGYTF.

This clone appeared once. The chain couples TRBV12-5 to TRBJ2-7, with D perhaps TRBD2 (6 bases). CDR3 length: 13 residues. The germline gives CDR1 LGHNT, CDR2 FRNRAP. V was shortened by 4 bases and J by 3 bases, with 10 bases between the two germline ends. The CDR3 sequence: CASGWDLHYEQYF. The CDR3 DNA reads as TGTGCTAGTGGTTGGGACTTGCACTACGAGCAGTACTTC.

The V and J genes are TRBV6-5 and TRBJ2-7; the D is unclear. The V end lost 2 bases, the J end lost 1 base, and 15 bases lay between the germline ends. In germline, CDR1 is MNHEY, CDR2 SVGAGI. This CDR3 region has 16 residues. CDR3 amino acids: CASSYLGRQGSYEQYF. Here the CDR3 DNA reads TGTGCCAGCAGTTACCTTGGGCGGCAAGGATCCTACGAGCAGTACTTC.

This sequence joins TRBV30 and TRBJ1-5; D is perhaps TRBD1 (5 bases). V lost 1 base to trimming and J lost 6 bases, with 10 bases between them. This CDR3 spans 13 amino acids. Germline CDR1 and CDR2: GTSNPN and SVGIG (reference sequence). This CDR3 reads CAWSGGESQPQHF. CDR3 nucleotide sequence: TGTGCCTGGAGTGGGGGGGAAAGTCAGCCCCAGCATTTT.